What follows are 30 T cell receptor beta chains derived from one specimen sequenced in a study of breast tumors, draining lymph nodes, adjacent tissues. TCRdb re-called the multiplex PCR reads with MiXCR, one entry per CDR3 protein. The table lists some 170,000 distinct CDR3 sequences, around 33% of them singletons. Axillary draining lymph nodes of breast cancer patients supplied the node samples. Specimen: axillary lymph node tissue. The receptors derive from a female donor with breast cancer. Some clones in this sample may be carry-over from other donors' samples.

This chain connects TRBV9 to TRBJ1-6; tentatively, D is TRBD1 (6 bases). V shed 4 bases and J shed 11 bases, with 13 bases lying between them. Per germline, CDR1 SGDLS and CDR2 YYNGEE. The CDR3 has 13 residues. The CDR3 nucleotides are TGTGCCAGCAGCCAGCGACAGGTCCCACCCCTCCACTTT. Encoded protein: CASSQRQVPPLHF. Full variable domain (rest looked up from reference TRBV9 and TRBJ1-6): DSGVTQTPKHLITATGQRVTLRCSPRSGDLSVYWYQQSLDQGLQFLIQYYNGEERAKGNILERFSAQQFPDLHSELNLSSLELGDSALYFCASSQRQVPPLHFGNGTRLTVT.

The V and J genes are TRBV24-1 and TRBJ1-2; 9 positions agree with TRBD1. This CDR3 has 13 amino acids. CDR1 is KGHDR and CDR2 is SFDVKD in the germline V gene. This chain's CDR3 is CASTQGAVYGYTF. The CDR3 DNA reads TGTGCTTCCACACAGGGGGCGGTCTATGGCTACACCTTC.

This clonotype was counted at least ten times. The rearrangement joins TRBV6-5 to TRBJ2-1, with D hard to call. Trimming pared 8 bases from V and 6 bases from J, leaving 14 bases between. The CDR3 is 13 amino acids. The germline V gene has CDR1 MNHEY and CDR2 SVGAGI. The CDR3 DNA reads TGTGCCAGCTCCCCTCGCTTTTTCAATGAGCAGTTCTTC. Translating gives CASSPRFFNEQFF.

This clonotype was recorded a few times. This chain uses TRBV14 with TRBJ2-4; TRBD1 or TRBD2 may be the D gene (5 bases each). The CDR3 consists of 16 residues. Germline V lookup: CDR1 SGHDN, CDR2 FVKESK. The V end was cut by 4 bases, the J end by 0 bases, with 13 bases between. The CDR3 sequence is CASSPRDGEAKNIQYF. CDR3 in DNA: TGTGCCAGCAGCCCCCGGGACGGTGAAGCCAAAAACATTCAGTACTTC.

In regard to this clonotype: This may stem from a read error, because a much larger clone lies one nucleotide away. The DNA is left out, because the CDR3 cannot be placed on it with certainty; the CDR3 is given as TCRdb lists it. The CDR3 spells CASSWVGLGNYGHTF. This sequence joins TRBV5-6 and TRBJ1-2. CDR1 is SGHDT and CDR2 is YYEEEE in the germline V gene. 15 amino acids form the CDR3, both terminal residues included.

The V gene is TRBV28, the J gene TRBJ2-6, with TRBD2 identical over 9 bases. The CDR3 spans 16 residues. V lost 5 bases to trimming and J lost 18 bases; unmatched junction nucleotides: 20. Germline V lookup: CDR1 MDHEN, CDR2 SYDVKM. The CDR3 region is CASSPLAGWGANAPTF. The CDR3 DNA is TGTGCCAGCAGTCCCCTAGCGGGGTGGGGGGCCAACGCCCCGACTTTC.

The chain carries TRBV19 and TRBJ1-3, with a tentative D call TRBD1 (5 bases). The length of the CDR3 is 16 residues. Trimming shortened V by 6 bases and J by 2 bases, and 17 bases separated the two germline ends. CDR1 and CDR2 (germline): LNHDA, SQIVND (reference sequence). Here the CDR3 DNA reads TGTGCCAGTAGCCTGGTGTGGGGCTCGACTGGAAACACCATATATTTT. As protein: CASSLVWGSTGNTIYF. Using reference TRBV19 and TRBJ1-3 for the parts outside the CDR3, the full variable domain is DGGITQSPKYLFRKEGQNVTLSCEQNLNHDAMYWYRQDPGQGLRLIYYSQIVNDFQKGDIAEGYSVSREKKESFPLTVTSAQKNPTAFYLCASSLVWGSTGNTIYFGEGSWLTVV.

This clonotype was found a few times. The rearrangement joins TRBV7-2 to TRBJ2-4; D unclear. V was clipped by 5 bases and J by 1 base, with 15 bases between them. Germline CDR1 is SGHTA and CDR2 is FQGNSA. This CDR3 region has 16 residues. CDR3 residues: CASSLEPGLAKNIQYF. The CDR3 nucleotides are TGTGCCAGCAGCCTCGAACCGGGTTTGGCCAAAAACATTCAGTACTTC.

The chain's CDR3 is CASLLDRPPYEQYF. The CDR3, as DNA: TGTGCCAGCCTGCTGGACAGGCCTCCCTACGAGCAGTACTTC. The chain couples TRBV6-1 to TRBJ2-7, with 7 nucleotides matching TRBD1. V shed 8 bases and J 2 bases; nucleotides not matched to a gene: 9. CDR3 length: 14 residues. Germline CDR1 MNHNS, CDR2 SASEGT.

This clonotype was seen ten or more times. V is TRBV12-3 or TRBV12-4 and J is TRBJ2-7; 10 bases match TRBD1. The CDR3 loop spans 15 amino acids. Trimming removed 3 bases from V and 1 base from J; junction bases left unmatched: 3. The CDR3 spells CASSLGQGFSYEQYF. CDR3 in DNA: TGTGCCAGCAGTTTGGGACAGGGGTTTTCCTACGAGCAGTACTTC.

This clonotype was recorded a few times. The chain combines TRBV28 with TRBJ1-4; D unresolved. Germline loops: CDR1 MDHEN, CDR2 SYDVKM. CDR3 size: 16 residues. The V end lost 4 bases, the J end lost 3 bases, and 15 bases lay between the germline ends. CDR3 sequence reads: CASSSLPQEPNEKLFF. In nucleotides, the CDR3 is TGTGCCAGCAGTTCACTCCCCCAGGAGCCTAATGAAAAACTGTTTTTT.

This clonotype was detected many times. This chain uses TRBV2 with TRBJ1-5; tentatively, D is TRBD1 (5 bases). This CDR3 region has 12 residues. V gave up 8 bases and J gave up 2 bases, with 7 bases separating them. Germline values: CDR1 SNHLY, CDR2 FYNNEI. The CDR3 here is CASLGGNQPQHF. The CDR3 DNA sequence: TGTGCCAGCTTAGGGGGCAATCAGCCCCAGCATTTT.

This clonotype has at least ten counts. V and J are TRBV5-8 and TRBJ2-7; 8 positions agree with TRBD2. The CDR3 is 14 residues long. CDR1 is SGHTS and CDR2 is YDEGEE in the germline V gene. V lost 3 bases to trimming and J lost 5 bases; unmatched junction nucleotides: 7. As DNA, the CDR3 is TGTGCCAGCAGCTACCGGGGGGGAACAAACGAGCAGTACTTC. Amino acid sequence: CASSYRGGTNEQYF.

In the case of this clonotype: A much larger clone differs from this one at a single base, so this may be a read error. The chain links TRBV20-1 to TRBJ2-7; perhaps TRBD2 as D (6 bases). The CDR3 totals 14 residues. V gave up 5 bases and J gave up 6 bases, with 20 bases separating them. Per the germline V gene, CDR1 is DFQATT and CDR2 is SNEGSKA (reference sequence). CDR3 region: CSASGSGVTSEQYF. The CDR3 region has the DNA TGCAGTGCTTCCGGCTCGGGAGTAACCTCCGAGCAGTACTTC.

This clonotype was picked up many times. This sequence joins TRBV11-2 and TRBJ1-4, with D maybe TRBD1 (6 bases). Trimming shortened V by 3 bases and J by 6 bases, and 17 bases separated the two germline ends. The CDR3 has 16 amino acids. Germline CDR1 and CDR2: SGHAT and FQNNGV. The CDR3 sequence is CASSLALGHADEKLFF. The CDR3 bases are TGTGCCAGCAGCTTGGCCCTGGGACATGCCGATGAAAAACTGTTTTTT.

Turning to this clonotype: This sequence may be a read error, since a much larger clone differs from it by one base. V and J are TRBV3-1 and TRBJ1-2; D is unresolved. Trimming took off 3 bases at V and 3 bases at J, with 8 bases between the two ends. Germline V CDR1 and CDR2: LGHDT, YNNKEL (reference sequence). The CDR3 spans 13 residues. CDR3 sequence (DNA): TGTGCCAGCAGCCACAAGGCAGACTATGGCTACACCTTC. This codes for CASSHKADYGYTF.

Many counts were recorded for this clonotype. The rearrangement joins TRBV7-3 to TRBJ2-6, with no clear D. The CDR3 loop spans 17 amino acids. Germline CDR1 SGHTA, CDR2 FQGTGA. The germline V and J ends were trimmed by 1 base and 4 bases, with 14 bases remaining between them. CDR3 sequence (DNA): TGTGCCAGCAGCTTAATGGGTGCTCTGGGGGGGGCCAACGTCCTGACTTTC. Protein: CASSLMGALGGANVLTF.

V usage is TRBV6-2 or TRBV6-3 and J usage is TRBJ2-7; tentatively, D is TRBD1 or TRBD2 (5 bases each). The CDR3 length is 16 residues. Germline V gene data show CDR1 as MNHEY and CDR2 as SVGEGT. Deletions cut 5 bases from V and 3 bases from J, with 20 bases between. The CDR3 DNA reads as TGTGCCAGCAGTCAACCGGGACCTAGATTGGACTACGAGCAGTACTTC. This codes for CASSQPGPRLDYEQYF.

For this clonotype: This clone may be a read error of a much larger clone one base away. V gene TRBV20-1 combines with J gene TRBJ2-1; 8 bases fit TRBD2. Trimming cost V 1 base and J 9 bases; bases outside gene matches: 8. Germline V lookup: CDR1 DFQATT, CDR2 SNEGSKA (reference sequence). CDR3 length: 14 amino acids. In DNA form, the CDR3 reads TGCAGTGCTAGAGGGGTAACTAGCGGCACTGAGCAGTTCTTC. Its protein product is CSARGVTSGTEQFF.

Concerning this clonotype itself: One end of the junction fails to match germline, which may point to a read error. J is TRBJ2-1 and V is TRBV27; TRBD1 matches 9 bases. Germline CDR1 MNHEY, CDR2 SMNVEV (reference sequence). CDR3 length: 17 amino acids. CDR3 sequence reads: CASGLYGTGPTYNEQFF. CDR3 coding DNA: TGTGCCAGCGGTTTATACGGGACAGGGCCGACCTACAATGAGCAGTTCTTC.

Worth noting for this clonotype: The junction does not match germline at one end; this may be a read error. The chain recombines TRBV7-9 with TRBJ2-3; D is possibly TRBD2 (6 bases). The CDR3 length is 17 residues. Germline V gene data show CDR1 as SEHNR and CDR2 as FQNEAQ (reference sequence). The CDR3 loop is CASSFILPVRGTDPQYF. Written as DNA, the CDR3 is TGTGCCAGCAGCTTTATCCTTCCGGTGCGGGGCACAGATCCGCAGTATTTT.

As for this clonotype: A much larger clone lies a single base off, so this may be a read error. The rearrangement uses TRBV5-6 and TRBJ2-7; the D is unclear. Germline V CDR1 and CDR2: SGHDT, YYEEEE. Trimming left V 2 bases short and J 5 bases short, with 8 bases between. This CDR3 region has 12 residues. The CDR3 DNA is TGTGCCAGCAGCTTTCCGGCCGACGAGCAGTACTTC. Translating gives CASSFPADEQYF.

In the case of this clonotype: Being one base from a much bigger clone, this may be a read error. This chain links TRBV20-1 with TRBJ2-1; maybe TRBD2 (5 bases). The CDR3 spans 12 residues. Germline assignment: CDR1 DFQATT and CDR2 SNEGSKA (reference sequence). The CDR3 here is CTFPDSRDEPFF. CDR3 DNA: TGCACCTTTCCGGACTCAAGGGATGAGCCGTTCTTC.

Remarks on this clonotype: The junction departs from germline at one end; a sequencing error may be responsible. The chain joins TRBV28 to TRBJ2-3, with D tentatively TRBD1 (5 bases). This CDR3 contains 11 residues. CDR1 is MDHEN, CDR2 SYDVKM, per germline. This CDR3 reads CASGLGHTQYF. For the CDR3, the DNA is TGTGCCAGCGGTTTGGGGCATACGCAGTATTTT.

This clonotype was detected ten times or more. The CDR3 nucleotides are TGTGCCACCAGTGATCCATCCGGGACAGGGCTTTACAATGAGCAGTTCTTC. Translating it yields CATSDPSGTGLYNEQFF. The chain couples TRBV24-1 to TRBJ2-1; 9 bases map to TRBD1. The germline CDR1 and CDR2 sequences are KGHDR and SFDVKD. This CDR3 spans 17 amino acids. Germline trimming cut 3 bases from V and 4 bases from J; bases unmatched to any gene: 9.

This clonotype has ten or more counts. The V gene is TRBV30, the J gene TRBJ2-7; 11 bases are shared with TRBD1. V trimming: 1 base; J trimming: 3 bases; junction bases outside the gene matches: 5. Germline lookup yields CDR1 GTSNPN and CDR2 SVGIG (reference sequence). The CDR3 runs to 15 residues. The CDR3 here is CAWSGPGTGGYEQYF. CDR3 coding DNA: TGTGCCTGGAGTGGTCCCGGGACAGGGGGCTACGAGCAGTACTTC. The full variable domain, its missing parts supplied by reference TRBV30 and TRBJ2-7, is SQTIHQWPATLVQPVGSPLSLECTVEGTSNPNLYWYRQAAGRGLQLLFYSVGIGQISSEVPQNLSASRPQDRQFILSSKKLLLSDSGFYLCAWSGPGTGGYEQYFGPGTRLTVT.

This clonotype was recorded at least ten times. The chain uses TRBV5-1 and TRBJ2-7, with 10 nucleotides matching TRBD1. Germline V lookup: CDR1 SGHRS, CDR2 YFSETQ. After removal of 4 bases from V and 3 bases from J, the junction contained 10 bases not matched to a gene. This CDR3 region has 16 residues. The CDR3, as DNA: TGCGCCAGCAGCGTGGCAGGACAGGGGGGCCTCTACGAGCAGTACTTC. Its translation is CASSVAGQGGLYEQYF.

As regards this clonotype: This may stem from a read error, because a much larger clone lies one nucleotide away. CDR3 coding DNA: TGTGCCAGCAGCACGGGACAGTACAATGAGCAGTTCTTC. Translated, it gives CASSTGQYNEQFF. The chain links TRBV9 to TRBJ2-1; 7 positions match TRBD1. Looked up from germline, CDR1 is SGDLS and CDR2 is YYNGEE. The CDR3 covers 13 residues. V lost 4 bases and J lost 4; bases outside the gene matches: 2.

The chain links TRBV2 to TRBJ1-1, with 7 positions matching TRBD1. V lost 5 bases, J lost 10 bases, and 7 bases stayed unmatched. CDR3 length: 12 amino acids. Germline-derived CDR1 and CDR2 are SNHLY and FYNNEI. CDR3 in DNA: TGTGCCAGCAGTCTTACAGGGGAGGTAGCTTTCTTT. The encoded protein is CASSLTGEVAFF.

As regards this clonotype: This likely comes from a read error, as the CDR3 has no conserved phenylalanine or tryptophan at its end. This chain connects TRBV27 to TRBJ2-5; D remains ambiguous. Looked up from germline, CDR1 is MNHEY and CDR2 is SMNVEV (reference sequence). This CDR3 spans 13 amino acids. V was shortened by 6 bases and J by 4 bases, with 12 bases between the two germline ends. The CDR3 sequence: CASSPRFVETQYS. For the CDR3, the DNA is TGTGCCAGCAGCCCTAGGTTCGTAGAGACCCAGTACTCC.